This TCR beta chain was recorded in a study of shared clonotypes between healthy human individuals. It was at deep level that the assay was run. Produced via immunoSEQ multiplex PCR; TCRdb's table is partial and in-frame only. This table holds about 1 million clones, about 75% found once. The length of the CDR3 is 14 residues. The ends were cut back, 1 base at V and 6 bases at J, with 12 bases in the middle. Germline assignment: CDR1 SEHNR and CDR2 FQNEAQ (reference sequence). The sequence derives from a young man in good health. The gene calls are TRBV7-9 and TRBJ1-1; the D is unclear. Sequencing used memory CD4+ T cells sorted from blood. Subset indicated: CD45RA-negative fraction. CDR3 sequence: CASSLEQYNAEAFF. The CDR3 region has the DNA TGTGCCAGCAGCTTAGAACAGTATAACGCTGAAGCTTTCTTT.